This passage covers 21 T cell receptor beta chains from one sample sequenced in a study of T cell changes during pregnancy in multiple sclerosis. Using immunoSEQ multiplex PCR, the repertoire was profiled, and TCRdb retains in-frame clones only, with some absent. The table includes about 110,000 clones, around 92% detected once. Sequenced here: peripheral blood, sampled after pregnancy. The receptors come from a female donor with multiple sclerosis, enrolled in a pregnancy study.

The CDR3 sequence: CATSPDRGNGYTF. The DNA for the CDR3 is TGTGCCACCAGTCCGGACAGGGGGAATGGCTACACCTTC. The rearrangement joins TRBV15 to TRBJ1-2; 10 bases are shared with TRBD1. Trimming cost V 6 bases and J 6 bases; bases outside gene matches: 4. Germline CDR1 and CDR2: LNHNV and YYDKDF (reference sequence). This CDR3 has 13 residues.

This chain connects TRBV25-1 to TRBJ2-1; 12 bases match TRBD2. V gave up 8 bases and J gave up 7 bases; unmatched junction bases: 9. This CDR3 is 15 amino acids long. Germline lookup yields CDR1 MGHDK and CDR2 SYGVNS. CDR3: CASGSSGRAKNEQFF. In nucleotides, the CDR3 is TGTGCCAGCGGCTCTAGCGGGAGGGCCAAAAATGAGCAGTTCTTC.

CDR3: CASSSRPKTGFDEQFF. CDR3 in DNA: TGTGCCAGCAGCTCCCGGCCCAAGACAGGGTTCGATGAGCAGTTCTTC. V gene TRBV9 combines with J gene TRBJ2-1, with 7 nucleotides matching TRBD1. Germline CDR1 SGDLS, CDR2 YYNGEE. This CDR3 contains 16 residues. The junction had 15 bases not matched to a gene; V was cut back by 4 bases and J by 8 bases.

The rearrangement uses TRBV5-4 and TRBJ1-2; no clear D. This CDR3 has 17 residues. Germline V CDR1 and CDR2: SGHNT, YYREEE (reference sequence). V dropped 0 bases and J dropped 4 bases, with 19 bases sitting between them. DNA for the CDR3: TGTGCCAGCAGCTTGGGATCGGCCGATCGGGGTATCTATGGCTACACCTTC. Translated: CASSLGSADRGIYGYTF. Together with reference TRBV5-4 and TRBJ1-2, the CDR3 gives the full variable domain: ETGVTQSPTHLIKTRGQQVTLRCSSQSGHNTVSWYQQALGQGPQFIFQYYREEENGRGNFPPRFSGLQFPNYSSELNVNALELDDSALYLCASSLGSADRGIYGYTFGSGTRLTVV.

The chain couples TRBV18 to TRBJ2-5; TRBD2 aligns across 7 bases. The CDR3 consists of 14 residues. CDR1 and CDR2 from the germline V gene are KGHSH and LQKENI. J was trimmed by 5 bases and V by 6 bases; bases with no gene match: 9. This chain's CDR3 is CASSVWRETETQYF. In DNA, the CDR3 is TGTGCCAGCTCGGTGTGGCGGGAGACTGAGACCCAGTACTTC. Full variable domain (remainder filled in from reference TRBV18 and TRBJ2-5): NAGVMQNPRHLVRRRGQEARLRCSPMKGHSHVYWYRQLPEEGLKFMVYLQKENIIDESGMPKERFSAEFPKEGPSILRIQQVVRGDSAAYFCASSVWRETETQYFGPGTRLLVL.

The chain is built from TRBV27 and TRBJ2-1; 9 bases match TRBD1. CDR3 size: 17 residues. V shed 3 bases, J shed 1 base, and the junction held 7 bases outside the gene matches. Germline CDR1 reads MNHEY; CDR2 reads SMNVEV (reference sequence). The chain's CDR3 is CASSFSPGTGSYNEQFF. In DNA, the CDR3 is TGTGCCAGCAGTTTCTCTCCCGGGACAGGGTCCTACAATGAGCAGTTCTTC.

The gene calls are TRBV5-4 and TRBJ1-2, with D tentatively TRBD1 (5 bases). V was trimmed by 0 bases and J by 3 bases, leaving 18 bases between them. The germline V gene has CDR1 SGHNT and CDR2 YYREEE (reference sequence). This CDR3 has 17 amino acids. The DNA of the CDR3 is TGTGCCAGCAGCTTGGAGCGGCAGCGGGGGATCCACTATGGCTACACCTTC. As protein: CASSLERQRGIHYGYTF.

The chain is built from TRBV10-2 and TRBJ2-2, with D maybe TRBD2 (5 bases). Germline loops: CDR1 WSHSY, CDR2 SAAADI. Trimming stripped 8 bases from V and 13 bases from J, with 11 bases between. This CDR3 has 10 amino acids. CDR3 protein: CASEGKVLFF. Written as DNA, the CDR3 is TGCGCCAGCGAGGGTAAAGTGCTGTTTTTT.

V and J are TRBV7-9 and TRBJ2-1; 9 bases are shared with TRBD2. With V trimmed by 1 base and J by 11 bases, 9 bases remained unmatched. The germline gives CDR1 SEHNR, CDR2 FQNEAQ (reference sequence). The CDR3 runs 15 residues. This CDR3 reads CASSLGQRGALKQFF. DNA of the CDR3: TGTGCCAGCAGCTTAGGTCAGCGGGGGGCGTTAAAGCAGTTCTTC.

The chain couples TRBV19 to TRBJ2-7, with 8 positions matching TRBD2. Trimming removed 5 bases from V and 3 bases from J; junction bases left unmatched: 6. This CDR3 is 14 amino acids long. CDR1 LNHDA and CDR2 SQIVND come from the germline V gene (reference sequence). CDR3 in DNA: TGTGCCAGTAGTGCGACGCTAGCGGGCTACGAGCAGTACTTC. Translating it yields CASSATLAGYEQYF. Together with reference TRBV19 and TRBJ2-7, the CDR3 gives the full variable domain: DGGITQSPKYLFRKEGQNVTLSCEQNLNHDAMYWYRQDPGQGLRLIYYSQIVNDFQKGDIAEGYSVSREKKESFPLTVTSAQKNPTAFYLCASSATLAGYEQYFGPGTRLTVT.

This sequence joins TRBV5-6 and TRBJ1-1; 8 bases are shared with TRBD1. The CDR3 has 15 residues. Germline V gene data show CDR1 as SGHDT and CDR2 as YYEEEE. Germline trimming cut 0 bases from V and 5 bases from J; bases unmatched to any gene: 6. The CDR3 DNA is TGTGCCAGCAGCTTGGGGACAGGGCGAAGGACTGAAGCTTTCTTT. This translates into CASSLGTGRRTEAFF.

This chain connects TRBV5-1 to TRBJ2-4; no clear D gene. CDR1 is SGHRS and CDR2 is YFSETQ in the germline V gene. The CDR3 extends over 14 amino acids. Deletions cut 0 bases from V and 7 bases from J, with 11 bases between. CDR3 coding DNA: TGCGCCAGCAGCTTGGGAGGCCCGAATAACATTCAGTACTTC. Translation gives CASSLGGPNNIQYF.

This sequence joins TRBV27 and TRBJ1-2; D is perhaps TRBD1 (5 bases). V shed 2 bases and J shed 4 bases, with 11 bases lying between them. Per germline, CDR1 MNHEY and CDR2 SMNVEV (reference sequence). The CDR3 totals 14 residues. The CDR3 protein is CASSLRGGSYGYTF. In nucleotides, the CDR3 is TGTGCCAGCAGTTTAAGGGGTGGATCCTATGGCTACACCTTC.

The V gene is TRBV7-9, the J gene TRBJ1-5; maybe TRBD1 (5 bases). Germline-derived CDR1 and CDR2 are SEHNR and FQNEAQ (reference sequence). This CDR3 is 16 amino acids long. V shed 0 bases and J shed 2 bases, with 11 bases lying between them. CDR3 residues: CASSLAGGYGNQPQHF. The CDR3 region has the DNA TGTGCCAGCAGCTTAGCGGGGGGTTACGGCAATCAGCCCCAGCATTTT.

This rearrangement joins TRBV9 to TRBJ1-2; possibly TRBD1 for D (6 bases). CDR3 length: 16 residues. Germline V gene sequence: CDR1 SGDLS, CDR2 YYNGEE. Trimming stripped 5 bases from V and 8 bases from J, with 25 bases between. The CDR3 nucleotides are TGTGCCAGCAGGCTCCTTGGGGGCCTCAAAGGAGGAGGCTACACCTTC. Translation gives CASRLLGGLKGGGYTF.

The chain carries TRBV29-1 and TRBJ1-2; no reliable D call. V lost 3 bases, J lost 8 bases, and 10 bases lay in between. CDR1 and CDR2 (germline): SQVTM, ANQGSEA. CDR3 length equals 11 residues. The CDR3 DNA is TGCAGCGTTGACCCACAGATGGGCTACACCTTC. It yields the protein CSVDPQMGYTF.

This chain links TRBV10-3 with TRBJ1-5, with 8 bases fitting TRBD1. The CDR3 extends over 15 amino acids. Germline V gene lookup returns CDR1 ENHRY and CDR2 SYGVKD. The trim removed 3 bases at V and 5 bases at J, leaving 6 bases unmatched. CDR3 nucleotide sequence: TGTGCCATCAGTGAAATCGCAGGGGGCCATCAGCCCCAGCATTTT. Protein product: CAISEIAGGHQPQHF.

The chain couples TRBV9 to TRBJ1-1; 7 bases map to TRBD1. This CDR3 is 14 amino acids long. J was trimmed by 4 bases and V by 4 bases; bases with no gene match: 7. The germline CDR1 and CDR2 sequences are SGDLS and YYNGEE. CDR3 sequence: CASSPERGPTEAFF. Written as DNA, the CDR3 is TGTGCCAGCAGCCCCGAGAGGGGGCCCACTGAAGCTTTCTTT.

This chain uses TRBV4-1 with TRBJ2-1; 10 positions match TRBD2. The CDR3 contains 17 residues. Germline V gene lookup returns CDR1 MGHRA and CDR2 YSYEKL. V gave up 5 bases and J gave up 13 bases; unmatched junction bases: 20. CDR3 in DNA: TGCGCCAGCAGCTCTACCAGGTTTGGACTAGCGGACTTCCGACAGTTCTTC. Translating it yields CASSSTRFGLADFRQFF.

The V and J genes are TRBV19 and TRBJ2-7; 9 bases are shared with TRBD2. Germline V CDR1 and CDR2: LNHDA, SQIVND (reference sequence). J lost 6 bases, V lost 3 bases, and 6 bases had no gene match. CDR3 length equals 14 residues. Here the CDR3 reads CASSISGSTTEQYF. For the CDR3, the DNA is TGTGCCAGTAGTATTAGCGGGAGCACCACCGAGCAGTACTTC.

The chain couples TRBV7-8 to TRBJ1-3; D is perhaps TRBD1 (6 bases). V was trimmed by 5 bases and J by 2 bases, leaving 22 bases between them. This CDR3 spans 18 amino acids. Germline loops: CDR1 SGHVS, CDR2 FQNEAQ. The CDR3 loop reads CASSGPDRRARPGNTIYF. The CDR3 DNA follows: TGTGCCAGCAGCGGACCAGACAGGCGGGCTCGCCCTGGAAACACCATATATTTT.